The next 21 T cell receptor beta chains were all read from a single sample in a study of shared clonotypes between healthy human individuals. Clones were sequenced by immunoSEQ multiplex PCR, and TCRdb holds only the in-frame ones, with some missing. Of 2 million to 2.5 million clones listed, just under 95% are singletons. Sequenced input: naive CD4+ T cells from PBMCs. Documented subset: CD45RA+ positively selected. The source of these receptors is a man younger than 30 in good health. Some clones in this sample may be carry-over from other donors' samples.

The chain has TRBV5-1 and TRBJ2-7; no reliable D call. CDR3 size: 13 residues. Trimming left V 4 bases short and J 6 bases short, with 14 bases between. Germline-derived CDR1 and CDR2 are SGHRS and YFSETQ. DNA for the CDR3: TGCGCCAGCAGCGTCGAATCGGCCAGCGAGCAGTACTTC. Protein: CASSVESASEQYF.

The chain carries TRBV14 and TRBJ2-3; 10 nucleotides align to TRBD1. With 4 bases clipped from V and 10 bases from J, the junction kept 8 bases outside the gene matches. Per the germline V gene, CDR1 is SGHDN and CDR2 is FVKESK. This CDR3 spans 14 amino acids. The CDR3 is CASSPGTGDVPQYF. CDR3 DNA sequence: TGTGCCAGCAGCCCTGGGACAGGGGACGTTCCGCAGTATTTT.

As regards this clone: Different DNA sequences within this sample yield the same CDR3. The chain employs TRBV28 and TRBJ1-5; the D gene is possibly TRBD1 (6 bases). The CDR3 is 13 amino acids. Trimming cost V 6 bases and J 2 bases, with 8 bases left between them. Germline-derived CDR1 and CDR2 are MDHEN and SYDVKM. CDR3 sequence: CASREGGNQPQHF. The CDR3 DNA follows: TGTGCCAGCAGAGAGGGGGGCAATCAGCCCCAGCATTTT.

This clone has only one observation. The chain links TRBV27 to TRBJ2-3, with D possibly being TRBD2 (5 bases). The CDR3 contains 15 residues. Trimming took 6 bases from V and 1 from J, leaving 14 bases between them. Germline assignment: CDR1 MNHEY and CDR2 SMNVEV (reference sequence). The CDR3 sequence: CASSPTSRGTDTQYF. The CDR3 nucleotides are TGTGCCAGCAGCCCCACTAGTAGGGGCACAGATACGCAGTATTTT.

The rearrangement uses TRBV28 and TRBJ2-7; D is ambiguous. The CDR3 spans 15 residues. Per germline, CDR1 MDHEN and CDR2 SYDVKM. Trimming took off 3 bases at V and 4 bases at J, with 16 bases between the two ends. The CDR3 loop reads CASSFPNNPAYEQYF. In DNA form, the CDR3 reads TGTGCCAGCAGTTTCCCCAATAACCCGGCATACGAGCAGTACTTC.

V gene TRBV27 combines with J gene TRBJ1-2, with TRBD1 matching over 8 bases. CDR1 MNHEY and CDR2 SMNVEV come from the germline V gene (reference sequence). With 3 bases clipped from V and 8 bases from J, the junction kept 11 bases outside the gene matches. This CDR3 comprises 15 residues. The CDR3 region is CASSFWGQGAQGYTF. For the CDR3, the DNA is TGTGCCAGCAGTTTCTGGGGGCAGGGGGCGCAAGGCTACACCTTC.

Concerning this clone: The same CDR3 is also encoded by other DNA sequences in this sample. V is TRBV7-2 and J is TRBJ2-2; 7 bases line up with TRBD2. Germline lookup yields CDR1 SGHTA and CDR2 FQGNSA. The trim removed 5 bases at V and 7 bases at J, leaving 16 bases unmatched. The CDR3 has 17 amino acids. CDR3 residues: CASSHHPGRGWGGELFF. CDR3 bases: TGTGCCAGCAGCCACCACCCTGGGAGGGGATGGGGCGGGGAGCTGTTTTTT.

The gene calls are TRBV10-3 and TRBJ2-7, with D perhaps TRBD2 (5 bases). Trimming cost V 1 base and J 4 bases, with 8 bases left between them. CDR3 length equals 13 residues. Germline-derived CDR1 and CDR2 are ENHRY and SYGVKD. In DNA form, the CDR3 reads TGTGCCATCAGTGAGTACGGGGAATACGAGCAGTACTTC. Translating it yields CAISEYGEYEQYF.

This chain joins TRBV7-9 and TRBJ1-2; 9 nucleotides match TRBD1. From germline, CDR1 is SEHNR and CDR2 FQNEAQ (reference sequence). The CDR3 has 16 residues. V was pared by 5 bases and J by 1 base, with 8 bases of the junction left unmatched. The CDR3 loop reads CASSRTGVKGNYGYTF. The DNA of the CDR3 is TGTGCCAGCAGCAGGACAGGGGTAAAGGGTAACTATGGCTACACCTTC.

CDR3 residues: CASSLGQGASEQYF. The CDR3 region has the DNA TGCGCCAGCAGCCTGGGACAGGGGGCAAGCGAGCAGTACTTC. The chain employs TRBV4-3 and TRBJ2-7; 12 positions match TRBD1. V shed 4 bases, J shed 6 bases, and the junction held 4 bases outside the gene matches. The V gene's germline CDR1 is LGHNA and CDR2 YSLEER. CDR3 length: 14 residues.

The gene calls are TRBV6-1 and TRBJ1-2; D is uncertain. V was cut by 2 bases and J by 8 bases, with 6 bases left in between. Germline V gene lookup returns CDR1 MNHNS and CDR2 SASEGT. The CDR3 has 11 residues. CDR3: CASSESGGYTF. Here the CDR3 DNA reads TGTGCCAGCAGTGAATCTGGCGGCTACACCTTC.

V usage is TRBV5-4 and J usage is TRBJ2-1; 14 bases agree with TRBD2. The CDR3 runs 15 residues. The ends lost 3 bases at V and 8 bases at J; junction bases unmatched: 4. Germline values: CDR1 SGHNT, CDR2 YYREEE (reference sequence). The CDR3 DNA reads TGTGCCAGCAGCTCGGGGACTAGCGGGAGCTATGAGCAGTTCTTC. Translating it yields CASSSGTSGSYEQFF.

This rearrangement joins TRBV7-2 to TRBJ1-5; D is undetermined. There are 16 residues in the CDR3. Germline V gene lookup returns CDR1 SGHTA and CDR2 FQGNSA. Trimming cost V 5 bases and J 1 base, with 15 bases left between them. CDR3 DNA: TGTGCCAGCAGCCCCCGTCTACTGGGGAGCAATCAGCCCCAGCATTTT. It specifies CASSPRLLGSNQPQHF.

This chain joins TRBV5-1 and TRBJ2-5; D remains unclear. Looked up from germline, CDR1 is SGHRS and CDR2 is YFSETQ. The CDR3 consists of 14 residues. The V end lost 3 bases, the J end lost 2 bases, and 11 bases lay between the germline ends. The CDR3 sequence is CASSSGRVQETQYF. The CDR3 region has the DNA TGCGCCAGCAGCTCAGGACGGGTACAAGAGACCCAGTACTTC.

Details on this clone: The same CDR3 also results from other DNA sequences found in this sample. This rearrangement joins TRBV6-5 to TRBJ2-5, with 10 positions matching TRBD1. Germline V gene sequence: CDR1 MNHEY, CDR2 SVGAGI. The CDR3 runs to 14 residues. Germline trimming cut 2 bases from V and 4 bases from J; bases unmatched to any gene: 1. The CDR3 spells CASSYRTGGETQYF. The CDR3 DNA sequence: TGTGCCAGCAGTTACCGGACAGGGGGAGAGACCCAGTACTTC.

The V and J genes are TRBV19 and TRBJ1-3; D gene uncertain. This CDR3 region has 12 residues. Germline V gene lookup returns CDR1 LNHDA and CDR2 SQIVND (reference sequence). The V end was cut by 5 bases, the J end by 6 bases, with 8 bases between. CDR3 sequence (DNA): TGTGCCAGTAGTCACCAGATAAACACCATATATTTT. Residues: CASSHQINTIYF.

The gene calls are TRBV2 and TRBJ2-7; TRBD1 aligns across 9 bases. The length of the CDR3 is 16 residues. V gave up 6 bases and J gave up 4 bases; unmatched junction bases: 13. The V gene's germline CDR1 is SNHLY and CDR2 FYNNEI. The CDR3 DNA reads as TGTGCCAGCAGGGGGGGCCCGGGACAGGGTTGGTACGAGCAGTACTTC. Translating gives CASRGGPGQGWYEQYF. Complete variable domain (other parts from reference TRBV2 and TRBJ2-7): EPEVTQTPSHQVTQMGQEVILRCVPISNHLYFYWYRQILGQKVEFLVSFYNNEISEKSEIFDDQFSVERPDGSNFTLKIRSTKLEDSAMYFCASRGGPGQGWYEQYFGPGTRLTVT.

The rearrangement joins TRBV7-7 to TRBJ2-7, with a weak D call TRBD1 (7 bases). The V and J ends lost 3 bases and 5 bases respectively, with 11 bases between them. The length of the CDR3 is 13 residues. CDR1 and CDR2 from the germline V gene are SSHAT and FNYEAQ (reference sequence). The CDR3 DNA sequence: TGTGCCAGCAGCTTGGGCAGGGGGGACGAGCAGTACTTC. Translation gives CASSLGRGDEQYF.

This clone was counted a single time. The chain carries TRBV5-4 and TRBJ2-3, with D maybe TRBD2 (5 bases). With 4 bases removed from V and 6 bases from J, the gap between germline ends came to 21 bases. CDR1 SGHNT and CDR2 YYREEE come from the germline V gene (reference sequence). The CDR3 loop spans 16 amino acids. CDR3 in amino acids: CASSPRVSGSADTQYF. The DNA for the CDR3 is TGTGCCAGCAGCCCAAGGGTGTCGGGGTCCGCCGATACGCAGTATTTT.

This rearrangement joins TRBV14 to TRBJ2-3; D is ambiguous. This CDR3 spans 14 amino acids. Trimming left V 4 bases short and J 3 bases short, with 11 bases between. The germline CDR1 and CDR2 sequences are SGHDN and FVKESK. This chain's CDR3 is CASSLYAETDTQYF. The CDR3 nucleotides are TGTGCCAGCAGCCTATACGCGGAGACAGATACGCAGTATTTT.

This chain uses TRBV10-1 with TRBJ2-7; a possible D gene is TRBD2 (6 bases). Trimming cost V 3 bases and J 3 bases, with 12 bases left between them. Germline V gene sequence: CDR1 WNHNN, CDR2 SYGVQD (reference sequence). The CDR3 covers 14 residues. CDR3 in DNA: TGCGCCAGCAGTGATCGGAGGGGCAGCTACGAGCAGTACTTC. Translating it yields CASSDRRGSYEQYF.